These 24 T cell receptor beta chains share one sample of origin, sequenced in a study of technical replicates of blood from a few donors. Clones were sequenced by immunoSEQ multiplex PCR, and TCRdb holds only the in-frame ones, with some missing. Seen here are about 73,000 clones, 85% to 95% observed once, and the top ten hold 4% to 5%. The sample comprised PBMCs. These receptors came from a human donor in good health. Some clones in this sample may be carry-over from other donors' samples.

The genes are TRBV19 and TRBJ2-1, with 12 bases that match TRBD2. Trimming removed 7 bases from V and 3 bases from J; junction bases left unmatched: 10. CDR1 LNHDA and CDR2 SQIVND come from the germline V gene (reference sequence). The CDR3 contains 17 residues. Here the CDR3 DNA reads TGTGCCAGTATGCCCCTTCGGACTAGCGGGGACTACAATGAGCAGTTCTTC. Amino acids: CASMPLRTSGDYNEQFF.

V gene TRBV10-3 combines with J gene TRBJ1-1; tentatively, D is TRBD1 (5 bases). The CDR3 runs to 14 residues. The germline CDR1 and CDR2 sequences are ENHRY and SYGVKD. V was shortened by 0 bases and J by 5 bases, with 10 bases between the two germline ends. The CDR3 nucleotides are TGTGCCATCAGTGAGTCTAGGGGTGGGACTGAAGCTTTCTTT. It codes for CAISESRGGTEAFF.

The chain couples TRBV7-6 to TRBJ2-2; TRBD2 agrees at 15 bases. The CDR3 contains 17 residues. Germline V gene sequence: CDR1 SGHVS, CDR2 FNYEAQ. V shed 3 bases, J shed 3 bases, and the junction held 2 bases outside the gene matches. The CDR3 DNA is TGTGCCAGCAGCTTGGGACTAGCGGGGGGTGACACCGGGGAGCTGTTTTTT. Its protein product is CASSLGLAGGDTGELFF.

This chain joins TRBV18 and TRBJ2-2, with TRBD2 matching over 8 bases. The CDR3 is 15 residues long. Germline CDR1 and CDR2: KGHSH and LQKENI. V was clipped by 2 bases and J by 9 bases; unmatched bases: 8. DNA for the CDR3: TGTGCCAGCTCACCAGAAGGACGGGAGGGCCGGGAGCTGTTTTTT. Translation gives CASSPEGREGRELFF.

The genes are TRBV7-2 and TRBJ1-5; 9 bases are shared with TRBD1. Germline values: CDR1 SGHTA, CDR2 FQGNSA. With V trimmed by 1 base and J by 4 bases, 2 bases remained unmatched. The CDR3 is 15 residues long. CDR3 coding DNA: TGTGCCAGCAGCTTAGTAGGACAGGGGAATCAGCCCCAGCATTTT. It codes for CASSLVGQGNQPQHF.

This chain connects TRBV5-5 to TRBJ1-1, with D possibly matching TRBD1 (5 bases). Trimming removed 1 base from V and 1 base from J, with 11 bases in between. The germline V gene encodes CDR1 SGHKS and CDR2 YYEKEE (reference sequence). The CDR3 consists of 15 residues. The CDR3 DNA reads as TGTGCCAGCAGCTTGTTAGGACAATGGAACACTGAAGCTTTCTTT. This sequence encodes CASSLLGQWNTEAFF.

CDR3 DNA sequence: TGTGCCAGCCGGTCAGGACGGGGGGGCACAGATACGCAGTATTTT. This gives the protein CASRSGRGGTDTQYF. This chain connects TRBV11-2 to TRBJ2-3; 7 nucleotides align to TRBD2. There are 15 residues in the CDR3. The germline gives CDR1 SGHAT, CDR2 FQNNGV. The ends lost 8 bases at V and 1 base at J; junction bases unmatched: 9.

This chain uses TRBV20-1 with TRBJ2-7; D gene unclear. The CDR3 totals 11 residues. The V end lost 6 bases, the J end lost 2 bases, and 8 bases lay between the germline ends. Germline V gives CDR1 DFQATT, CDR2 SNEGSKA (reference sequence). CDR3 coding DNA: TGCAGTGCGGCACGAACCTACGAGCAGTACTTC. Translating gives CSAARTYEQYF.

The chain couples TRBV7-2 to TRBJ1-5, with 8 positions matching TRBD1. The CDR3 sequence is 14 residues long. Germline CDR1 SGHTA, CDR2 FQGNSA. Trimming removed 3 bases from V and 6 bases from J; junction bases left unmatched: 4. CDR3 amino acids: CASSFSGGVQPQHF. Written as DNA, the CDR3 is TGTGCCAGCAGCTTTTCAGGGGGCGTTCAGCCCCAGCATTTT.

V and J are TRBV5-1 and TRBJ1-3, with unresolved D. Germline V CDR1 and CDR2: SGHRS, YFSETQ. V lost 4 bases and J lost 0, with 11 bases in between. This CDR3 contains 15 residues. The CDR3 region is CASSLTGGSGNTIYF. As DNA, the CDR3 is TGCGCCAGCAGCCTGACGGGAGGCTCTGGAAACACCATATATTTT.

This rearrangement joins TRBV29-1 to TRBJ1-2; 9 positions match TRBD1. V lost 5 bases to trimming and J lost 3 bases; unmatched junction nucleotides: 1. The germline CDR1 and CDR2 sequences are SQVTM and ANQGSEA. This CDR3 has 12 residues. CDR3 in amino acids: CSVRTGDYGYTF. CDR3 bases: TGCAGCGTTCGGACAGGGGACTATGGCTACACCTTC.

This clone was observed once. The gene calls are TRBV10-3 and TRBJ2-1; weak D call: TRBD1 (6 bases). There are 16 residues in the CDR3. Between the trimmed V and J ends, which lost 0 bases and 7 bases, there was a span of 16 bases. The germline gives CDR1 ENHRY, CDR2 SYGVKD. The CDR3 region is CAISESYETGGNEQFF. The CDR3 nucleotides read TGTGCCATCAGTGAGTCATATGAGACAGGAGGAAATGAGCAGTTCTTC.

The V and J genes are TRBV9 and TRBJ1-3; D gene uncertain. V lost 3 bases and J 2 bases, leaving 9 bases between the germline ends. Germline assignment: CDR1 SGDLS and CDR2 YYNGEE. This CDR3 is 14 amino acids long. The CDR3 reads CASSDKGAGNTIYF. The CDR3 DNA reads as TGTGCCAGCAGCGATAAGGGAGCTGGAAACACCATATATTTT.

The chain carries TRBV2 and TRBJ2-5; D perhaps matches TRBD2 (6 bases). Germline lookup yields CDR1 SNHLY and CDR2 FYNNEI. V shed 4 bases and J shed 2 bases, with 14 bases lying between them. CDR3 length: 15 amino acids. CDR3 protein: CASSVDSGPQETQYF. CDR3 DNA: TGTGCCAGCAGTGTAGATAGCGGACCTCAAGAGACCCAGTACTTC. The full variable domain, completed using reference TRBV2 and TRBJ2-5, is EPEVTQTPSHQVTQMGQEVILRCVPISNHLYFYWYRQILGQKVEFLVSFYNNEISEKSEIFDDQFSVERPDGSNFTLKIRSTKLEDSAMYFCASSVDSGPQETQYFGPGTRLLVL.

CDR3 bases: TGTGCCAGCAGTGAACGTAGCGGGATAGCCAAAAACATTCAGTACTTC. It is translated as CASSERSGIAKNIQYF. The genes are TRBV2 and TRBJ2-4, with 8 nucleotides matching TRBD2. The CDR3 runs to 16 residues. Germline lookup yields CDR1 SNHLY and CDR2 FYNNEI. J lost 0 bases, V lost 2 bases, and 3 bases had no gene match.

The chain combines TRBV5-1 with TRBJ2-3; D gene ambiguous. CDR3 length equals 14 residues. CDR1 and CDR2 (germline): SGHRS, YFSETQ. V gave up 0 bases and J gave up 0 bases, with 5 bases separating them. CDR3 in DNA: TGCGCCAGCAGCTTGGCCCCTAGCACAGATACGCAGTATTTT. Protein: CASSLAPSTDTQYF.

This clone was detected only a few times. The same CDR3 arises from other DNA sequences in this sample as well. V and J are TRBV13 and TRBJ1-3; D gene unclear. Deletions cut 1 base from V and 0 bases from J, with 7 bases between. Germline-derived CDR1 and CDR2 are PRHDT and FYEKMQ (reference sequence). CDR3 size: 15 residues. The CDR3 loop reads CASSLDSSSGNTIYF. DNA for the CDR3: TGTGCCAGCAGCTTAGACAGCTCCTCTGGAAACACCATATATTTT. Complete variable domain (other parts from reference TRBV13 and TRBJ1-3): AAGVIQSPRHLIKEKRETATLKCYPIPRHDTVYWYQQGPGQDPQFLISFYEKMQSDKGSIPDRFSAQQFSDYHSELNMSSLELGDSALYFCASSLDSSSGNTIYFGEGSWLTVV.

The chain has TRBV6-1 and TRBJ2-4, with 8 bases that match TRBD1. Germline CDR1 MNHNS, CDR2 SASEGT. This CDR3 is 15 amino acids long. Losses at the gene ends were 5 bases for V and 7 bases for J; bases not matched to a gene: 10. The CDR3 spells CASSTGQDFGNIQYF. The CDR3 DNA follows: TGTGCCAGCAGTACGGGACAGGACTTTGGGAACATTCAGTACTTC.

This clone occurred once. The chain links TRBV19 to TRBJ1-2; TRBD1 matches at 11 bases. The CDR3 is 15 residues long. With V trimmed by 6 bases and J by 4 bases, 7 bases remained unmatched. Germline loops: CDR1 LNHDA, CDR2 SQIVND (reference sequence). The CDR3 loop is CASSSGTGGSYGYTF. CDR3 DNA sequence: TGTGCCAGTAGCTCCGGGACAGGGGGTAGCTATGGCTACACCTTC.

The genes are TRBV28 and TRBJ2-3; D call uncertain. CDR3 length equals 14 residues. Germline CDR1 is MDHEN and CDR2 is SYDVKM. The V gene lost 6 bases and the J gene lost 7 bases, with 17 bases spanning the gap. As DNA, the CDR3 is TGTGCCAGCAGCCAAGGTGGAGTGAGCAATACGCAGTATTTT. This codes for CASSQGGVSNTQYF.

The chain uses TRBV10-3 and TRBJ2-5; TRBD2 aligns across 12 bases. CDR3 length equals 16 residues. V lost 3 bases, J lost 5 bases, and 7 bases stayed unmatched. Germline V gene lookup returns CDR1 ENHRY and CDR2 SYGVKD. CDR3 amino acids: CAISDTLAGGRETQYF. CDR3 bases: TGTGCCATCAGTGATACCCTAGCGGGGGGGCGGGAGACCCAGTACTTC.

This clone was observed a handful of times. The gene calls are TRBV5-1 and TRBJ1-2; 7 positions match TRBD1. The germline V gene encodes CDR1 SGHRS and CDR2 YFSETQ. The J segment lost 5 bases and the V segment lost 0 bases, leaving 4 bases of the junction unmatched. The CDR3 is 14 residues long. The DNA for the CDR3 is TGCGCCAGCAGCTTGGGGGACAGCAGGTATGGCTACACCTTC. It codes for CASSLGDSRYGYTF.

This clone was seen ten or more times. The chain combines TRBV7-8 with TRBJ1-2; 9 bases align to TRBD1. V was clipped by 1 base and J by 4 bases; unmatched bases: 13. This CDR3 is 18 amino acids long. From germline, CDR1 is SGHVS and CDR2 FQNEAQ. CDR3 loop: CASSLVIIGQGSPYGYTF. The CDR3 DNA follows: TGTGCCAGCAGCTTAGTGATTATCGGACAGGGGTCCCCCTATGGCTACACCTTC.

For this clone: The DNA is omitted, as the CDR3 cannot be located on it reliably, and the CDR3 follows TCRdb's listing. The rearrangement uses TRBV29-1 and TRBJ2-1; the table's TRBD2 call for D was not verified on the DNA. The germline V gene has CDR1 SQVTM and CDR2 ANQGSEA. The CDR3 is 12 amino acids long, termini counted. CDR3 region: CSVEDFGNEQFF.